One T cell receptor beta chain is described in this entry. Per the authors' pipeline: Counts of nucleated cells, estimated from reference gene primer amplification, were obtained. Assay used: immunoSEQ multiplex PCR; TCRdb lists only in-frame clones, some missing. D and trimming were read from the DNA, whereas the V and J calls and clone size are those reported in that table. The profile shows approximately 150,000 clones, 85% to 90% of them singletons. The entry originates in a study of blood T cell repertoires in COVID-19. Study-wide context: Acute-phase and convalescent COVID-19 samples originated in the United States, Italy and Spain. T cells, B-cell-depleted T cells, or PBMCs supplied cDNA or gDNA.

The CDR3 has 16 amino acids. CDR1 and CDR2 (germline): SGHTA, FQGNSA. J lost 4 bases, V lost 4 bases, and 10 bases had no gene match. What was sequenced was peripheral blood. This sequence originates from a man aged 50-60 years who had recovered from COVID-19. This chain uses TRBV7-2 with TRBJ1-2; 9 bases fit TRBD1. Here the CDR3 reads CASSSEGTGGAYGYTF. The CDR3 nucleotides are TGTGCCAGCAGCTCCGAGGGTACAGGGGGCGCCTATGGCTACACCTTC.